Below are 21 T cell receptor beta chains sequenced from a single sample in a study of T cell clonotyping in hematopoietic cell transplantation. The table came from immunoSEQ multiplex PCR; TCRdb's copy has only in-frame clones and leaves some out. The sample contains roughly 30,000 clones, 90% to 95% of which appear only once. Sample: PBMCs, taken 100 days after allogeneic stem cell transplant. Receptors originate from a female patient aged 50-59 years who had an allogeneic stem cell transplant from a related donor, so the T cells may come from the graft donor. Some clones in this sample may be carry-over from other donors' samples.

This clone was detected once. The rearrangement joins TRBV6-5 to TRBJ1-1, with 9 bases aligning to TRBD1. The CDR3 has 16 residues. Losses at the gene ends were 0 bases for V and 5 bases for J; bases not matched to a gene: 7. In germline, CDR1 is MNHEY, CDR2 SVGAGI. CDR3 amino acids: CASSYSRTGGYTEAFF. The CDR3 region has the DNA TGTGCCAGCAGTTACTCGAGAACAGGGGGCTATACTGAAGCTTTCTTT.

The genes are TRBV7-9 and TRBJ1-5, with D uncertain. Germline CDR1 and CDR2: SEHNR and FQNEAQ (reference sequence). This CDR3 contains 13 residues. CDR3 nucleotides: TGTGCTTCTAAAGGGCAGGGCAATCAGCCCCAGCATTTT. This encodes CASKGQGNQPQHF.

The rearrangement joins TRBV11-2 to TRBJ1-1; no definite D call. Trimming pared 3 bases from V and 11 bases from J, leaving 10 bases between. CDR3 length equals 11 residues. In germline, CDR1 is SGHAT, CDR2 FQNNGV. CDR3 in DNA: TGTGCCAGCAGCTTTGGACTCACCGCTTTCTTT. This gives the protein CASSFGLTAFF.

CDR3 nucleotides: TGTGCCAGCAGAACCGGGACAGCCTCCTACGAGCAGTACTTC. Protein sequence: CASRTGTASYEQYF. The chain links TRBV2 to TRBJ2-7; 7 positions match TRBD1. The CDR3 consists of 14 residues. Unmatched junction bases numbered 5, after V lost 6 bases and J lost 0 bases. Germline loops: CDR1 SNHLY, CDR2 FYNNEI.

The chain links TRBV4-3 to TRBJ2-7; 8 positions agree with TRBD1. Germline CDR1 is LGHNA and CDR2 is YSLEER. This CDR3 is built from 14 residues. The junction had 2 bases not matched to a gene; V was cut back by 4 bases and J by 0 bases. The CDR3 DNA sequence: TGCGCCAGCAGCCGGGACAGGTTCTCCTACGAGCAGTACTTC. It specifies CASSRDRFSYEQYF.

This clone appeared once. V and J are TRBV29-1 and TRBJ2-3; D gene uncertain. The CDR3 runs 11 residues. Germline loops: CDR1 SQVTM, CDR2 ANQGSEA. Trimming took off 4 bases at V and 6 bases at J, with 8 bases between the two ends. The CDR3 DNA reads as TGCAGCGTTGGTGCCTCGGATACGCAGTATTTT. Its translation is CSVGASDTQYF.

The CDR3 DNA follows: TGTGCCAGCAGCTTGCTGGCCACTATGAACACTGAAGCTTTCTTT. Translation: CASSLLATMNTEAFF. The rearrangement joins TRBV5-5 to TRBJ1-1; D gene unclear. The CDR3 is 15 residues long. From germline, CDR1 is SGHKS and CDR2 YYEKEE (reference sequence). Trimming took off 1 base at V and 0 bases at J, with 10 bases between the two ends.

This rearrangement joins TRBV7-9 to TRBJ1-4, with 9 bases identical to TRBD1. The CDR3 sequence is 17 residues long. Germline-derived CDR1 and CDR2 are SEHNR and FQNEAQ (reference sequence). V trimming: 4 bases; J trimming: 7 bases; junction bases outside the gene matches: 13. The CDR3 region is CASSSPYSGTGSEKLFF. The CDR3 nucleotides read TGTGCCAGCAGCTCCCCTTACTCCGGGACAGGGTCTGAAAAACTGTTTTTT. Looking up the rest from reference TRBV7-9 and TRBJ1-4 gives the full variable domain: DTGVSQNPRHKITKRGQNVTFRCDPISEHNRLYWYRQTLGQGPEFLTYFQNEAQLEKSRLLSDRFSAERPKGSFSTLEIQRTEQGDSAMYLCASSSPYSGTGSEKLFFGSGTQLSVL.

The count of this clone is one. J is TRBJ1-2 and V is TRBV11-2; TRBD1 might be the D (5 bases). Germline V lookup: CDR1 SGHAT, CDR2 FQNNGV. The CDR3 has 13 residues. Trimming left V 5 bases short and J 5 bases short, with 12 bases between. The DNA of the CDR3 is TGTGCCAGCAGCCAAGACCGGACATATGGCTACACCTTC. This codes for CASSQDRTYGYTF. Together with reference TRBV11-2 and TRBJ1-2, the CDR3 gives the full variable domain: EAGVAQSPRYKIIEKRQSVAFWCNPISGHATLYWYQQILGQGPKLLIQFQNNGVVDDSQLPKDRFSAERLKGVDSTLKIQPAKLEDSAVYLCASSQDRTYGYTFGSGTRLTVV.

J is TRBJ1-1 and V is TRBV5-5, with 10 bases identical to TRBD1. V was clipped by 0 bases and J by 4 bases; unmatched bases: 3. Germline V gives CDR1 SGHKS, CDR2 YYEKEE (reference sequence). The CDR3 is 15 residues long. The CDR3 sequence: CASSLVGTGVTEAFF. CDR3 coding DNA: TGTGCCAGCAGCTTGGTCGGGACAGGGGTCACTGAAGCTTTCTTT. The full variable domain, in which reference TRBV5-5 and TRBJ1-1 provide the parts outside the CDR3, is DAGVTQSPTHLIKTRGQQVTLRCSPISGHKSVSWYQQVLGQGPQFIFQYYEKEERGRGNFPDRFSARQFPNYSSELNVNALLLGDSALYLCASSLVGTGVTEAFFGQGTRLTVV.

This rearrangement joins TRBV6-6 to TRBJ2-2; 9 nucleotides agree with TRBD2. CDR1 MNHNY and CDR2 SVGAGI come from the germline V gene (reference sequence). V was clipped by 5 bases and J by 7 bases; unmatched bases: 8. The CDR3 covers 15 residues. CDR3 sequence reads: CASSGSGGQIGELFF. The CDR3 bases are TGTGCCAGCAGTGGAAGCGGGGGGCAGATCGGGGAGCTGTTTTTT.

This clone is a singleton in its sample. V is TRBV6-9 and J is TRBJ2-3; D unresolved. This CDR3 comprises 15 residues. V was trimmed by 8 bases and J by 0 bases, leaving 15 bases between them. The germline V gene encodes CDR1 MNHGY and CDR2 SVAAGI. CDR3 residues: CASLSIGLSTDTQYF. The CDR3 nucleotides read TGTGCCAGCCTATCGATAGGTCTCAGCACAGATACGCAGTATTTT.

The J gene is TRBJ2-1, the V gene TRBV5-1; 7 bases match TRBD2. Looked up from germline, CDR1 is SGHRS and CDR2 is YFSETQ. The CDR3 consists of 16 residues. V lost 0 bases, J lost 0 bases, and 3 bases stayed unmatched. CDR3 region: CASSLDPGGSYNEQFF. The CDR3 bases are TGCGCCAGCAGCTTGGATCCGGGGGGCTCCTACAATGAGCAGTTCTTC.

This sequence joins TRBV19 and TRBJ2-5, with 9 bases fitting TRBD1. Germline CDR1 reads LNHDA; CDR2 reads SQIVND (reference sequence). Germline trimming cut 4 bases from V and 4 bases from J; bases unmatched to any gene: 4. The CDR3 loop spans 14 amino acids. CDR3 nucleotide sequence: TGTGCCAGTAGTACAACAGGGGGCGCAGAGACCCAGTACTTC. Translating it yields CASSTTGGAETQYF.

The chain carries TRBV27 and TRBJ1-2, with 7 bases matching TRBD1. The CDR3 has 13 amino acids. Unmatched junction bases numbered 7, after V lost 4 bases and J lost 8 bases. The V gene's germline CDR1 is MNHEY and CDR2 SMNVEV (reference sequence). The CDR3 nucleotides read TGTGCCAGCAGTTGGGACAGCAATCAGGGCTACACCTTC. It yields the protein CASSWDSNQGYTF.

The chain uses TRBV7-3 and TRBJ1-1; D ambiguous. Deletions cut 4 bases from V and 0 bases from J, with 12 bases between. The CDR3 has 15 amino acids. Germline V gene lookup returns CDR1 SGHTA and CDR2 FQGTGA. CDR3: CASSSGEGMNTEAFF. The CDR3 bases are TGTGCCAGCAGCTCCGGAGAGGGCATGAACACTGAAGCTTTCTTT.

The chain couples TRBV4-3 to TRBJ2-7; tentatively, D is TRBD1 or TRBD2 (5 bases each). Trimming took off 0 bases at V and 4 bases at J, with 16 bases between the two ends. The germline CDR1 and CDR2 sequences are LGHNA and YSLEER. The CDR3 length is 16 residues. The CDR3 loop is CASSQDPAGTVYEQYF. The CDR3 DNA reads as TGCGCCAGCAGCCAAGATCCGGCAGGGACGGTATACGAGCAGTACTTC.

This chain connects TRBV29-1 to TRBJ1-2, with D perhaps TRBD1 (5 bases). CDR3 length: 11 amino acids. Trimming left V 1 base short and J 9 bases short, with 9 bases between. Germline CDR1 reads SQVTM; CDR2 reads ANQGSEA. In DNA, the CDR3 is TGCAGCGTTGAAGGCGGGGACCGCTACACCTTC. Its protein is CSVEGGDRYTF. Together with reference TRBV29-1 and TRBJ1-2, the CDR3 gives the full variable domain: SAVISQKPSRDICQRGTSLTIQCQVDSQVTMMFWYRQQPGQSLTLIATANQGSEATYESGFVIDKFPISRPNLTFSTLTVSNMSPEDSSIYLCSVEGGDRYTFGSGTRLTVV.

The genes are TRBV13 and TRBJ1-2, with 7 positions matching TRBD1. Unmatched junction bases numbered 10, after V lost 3 bases and J lost 6 bases. Germline loops: CDR1 PRHDT, CDR2 FYEKMQ (reference sequence). CDR3 length: 15 amino acids. The CDR3 spells CASSLGDSPLDGYTF. CDR3 in DNA: TGTGCCAGCAGCTTGGGGGACAGTCCTTTAGATGGCTACACCTTC.

This chain connects TRBV19 to TRBJ2-7; no clear D. CDR1 and CDR2 (germline): LNHDA, SQIVND (reference sequence). The ends were cut back, 2 bases at V and 3 bases at J, with 14 bases in the middle. CDR3 length: 15 residues. This CDR3 reads CASSISGRLNYEQYF. The CDR3 DNA reads as TGTGCCAGTAGTATATCTGGTCGGCTGAACTACGAGCAGTACTTC.

V gene TRBV9 combines with J gene TRBJ2-3; tentative D call: TRBD1 (6 bases). The CDR3 is made up of 15 amino acids. The V and J ends lost 1 base and 2 bases respectively, with 11 bases between them. Germline CDR1 SGDLS, CDR2 YYNGEE. The CDR3 spells CASSVRGSTTDTQYF. CDR3 in DNA: TGTGCCAGCAGCGTAAGGGGGTCGACCACAGATACGCAGTATTTT.